The entry below describes one T cell receptor beta chain. Data came from immunoSEQ multiplex PCR; TCRdb stores just in-frame clones and leaves some out. There are about 120,000 clones in the sample; 80% to 90% occur only once, and about 10% lies in the top ten. These data come from a study of T cell responses to AZD1222 COVID-19 vaccine. The junction had 3 bases not matched to a gene; V was cut back by 8 bases and J by 9 bases. Germline CDR1 reads LNHDA; CDR2 reads SQIVND (reference sequence). The CDR3 sequence is 12 residues long. The TCR was taken from an adult in good health. The genes are TRBV19 and TRBJ2-1; TRBD1 agrees at 11 bases. The specimen comprised peripheral blood, sampled on day 0 of AZD1222 vaccination. CDR3 sequence: CASGQGAGEQFF. CDR3 in DNA: TGTGCCAGTGGACAGGGGGCCGGTGAGCAGTTCTTC. Variable domain in full (rest from reference TRBV19 and TRBJ2-1): DGGITQSPKYLFRKEGQNVTLSCEQNLNHDAMYWYRQDPGQGLRLIYYSQIVNDFQKGDIAEGYSVSREKKESFPLTVTSAQKNPTAFYLCASGQGAGEQFFGPGTRLTVL.